This T cell receptor (beta chain) stems from a study of cytomegalovirus exposure and HLA in healthy donors. Comment on this clone: Its specificity is not known.

Whole-study findings and limits: According to the study, approximately 150 TCR beta chains were cytomegalovirus-associated. TCR beta sequences reportedly predicted most subjects' HLA-A and HLA-B alleles accurately.

Researchers ran the PCR with 60 Vbeta and 13 Jbeta primers. Using immunoSEQ multiplex PCR, the repertoire was profiled, and TCRdb retains in-frame clones only, with some absent. Of approximately 190,000 clones in the sample, 80% to 85% are singletons; the top ten hold about 6%. The sample comprised PBMCs. The origin of this receptor is a man aged 35 to 55 in good health and CMV-seropositive.

CDR3 sequence (DNA): TGTGCCAGCAGTCGACAGGGGTATAACACTGAAGCTTTCTTT. Residues: CASSRQGYNTEAFF. This chain joins TRBV6-6 and TRBJ1-1; 8 bases fit TRBD1. CDR3 size: 14 residues. From germline, CDR1 is MNHNY and CDR2 SVGAGI (reference sequence). V was pared by 5 bases and J by 2 bases, with 4 bases of the junction left unmatched.